This T cell receptor beta chain was documented in a study of OX40 agonist ivuxolimab in advanced cancers. About the study: Enrollees could have had prior anti-PD-1, anti-PD-L1 or anti-CTLA-4 therapy, which 35% to 40% had received. Study conclusions and caveats: Patients who responded partially at 0.1-3.0 mg/kg showed clonal expansion ranking among the lowest. The antigen specificity of the peripheral T cells (those that were expanded) was not determined.

As to this clone: Its cognate antigen is unknown.

TCRdb's table, derived via immunoSEQ multiplex PCR, lists solely in-frame clones and lacks some. The sample holds tens of thousands of clones, 85% to 90% seen once. Patients were ineligible given autoimmune disease history or systemic immunosuppression. Per the germline V gene, CDR1 is MDHEN and CDR2 is SYDVKM. Germline trimming cut 5 bases from V and 8 bases from J; bases unmatched to any gene: 16. This CDR3 comprises 17 residues. The starting material was CD4+ or CD8+ T cells sorted from blood, obtained in a trial of the OX40 agonist ivuxolimab. This TCR derives from an adult with an advanced solid tumor such as melanoma, head and neck, liver or kidney cancer. This chain connects TRBV28 to TRBJ2-1; 9 bases map to TRBD2. Written as DNA, the CDR3 is TGTGCCAGCAGTACATTTGGTGCGGGGGGGCCTGCTTATGAGCAGTTCTTC. It translates to CASSTFGAGGPAYEQFF.